The clone carrying this T cell receptor beta chain turned up a few times. Time point reported: persistent/refractory GD, antithyroid drugs over 5 years with positive TRAb. Researchers made the TCR library from RNA that was extracted from PBMCs. The data are from a study of regulatory T cells in long-lasting Graves disease. Relying on iRepertoire HTBI primers and Arm-PCR of CDR3 regions, the team built TCR beta libraries. TCRdb re-derived calls from the multiplex PCR reads in MiXCR, one entry per CDR3 protein. The table has 400,000 to 500,000 distinct CDR3 sequences, 20% to 25% seen once; the top ten hold over 6%. This sequence was found in a female donor with Graves disease. The sample here was peripheral blood mononuclear cells (PBMCs), taken when the disease was refractory, from a patient treated with antithyroid drugs.

The CDR3 region has the DNA TGTGCCAGCAGCGCCATAAACACCGGGGAGCTGTTTTTT. Encoded protein: CASSAINTGELFF. The rearrangement links TRBV7-2 to TRBJ2-2; D remains ambiguous. V lost 5 bases and J 2 bases, leaving 6 bases between the germline ends. Per germline, CDR1 SGHTA and CDR2 FQGNSA. The length of the CDR3 is 13 residues.